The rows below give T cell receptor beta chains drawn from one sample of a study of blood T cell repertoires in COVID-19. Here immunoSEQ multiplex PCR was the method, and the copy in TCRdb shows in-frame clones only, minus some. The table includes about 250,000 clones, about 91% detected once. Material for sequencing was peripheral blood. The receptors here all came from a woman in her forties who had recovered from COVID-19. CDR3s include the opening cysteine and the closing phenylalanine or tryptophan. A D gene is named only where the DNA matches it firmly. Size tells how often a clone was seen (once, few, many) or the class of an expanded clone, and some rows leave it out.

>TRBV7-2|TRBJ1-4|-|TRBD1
TGTGCCAGCAGCTTATGGACAGGGAATGAAAAACTGTTTTTT
CASSLWTGNEKLFF
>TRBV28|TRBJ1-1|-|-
TGTGCCAGCAGTTTCGGGGGGGCGAGGACTGAAGCTTTCTTT
CASSFGGARTEAFF
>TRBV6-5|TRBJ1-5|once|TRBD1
TGTGCCAGCAGTCAGCATACAGGGGGAGGCCAGCCCCAGCATTTT
CASSQHTGGGQPQHF
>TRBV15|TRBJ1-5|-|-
TGTGCCACCAGCAGAGATGGTGAGGTCAATCAGCCCCAGCATTTT
CATSRDGEVNQPQHF
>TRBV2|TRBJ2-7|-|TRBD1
TGTGCCAGCATTAGGGACAGGGGTGCGGGGGAGCAGTACTTC
CASIRDRGAGEQYF
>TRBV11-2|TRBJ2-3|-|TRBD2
TGTGCCAGCAGCCCGGGGGGGCAAACAGATACGCAGTATTTT
CASSPGGQTDTQYF
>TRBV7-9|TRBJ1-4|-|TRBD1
TGTGCCAGCAGCTGGGTACAGGGGCCGGGCATCGAAAAACTGTTTTTT
CASSWVQGPGIEKLFF
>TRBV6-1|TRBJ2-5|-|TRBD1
TGTGCCAGCAGTGAAGAACTCTCCGACAGGGTTTGGGGAGAGACCCAGTACTTC
CASSEELSDRVWGETQYF
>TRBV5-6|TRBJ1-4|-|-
TGTGCCAGCAGCTTGTTTGTGTCCGGGAGTAATGAAAAACTGTTTTTT
CASSLFVSGSNEKLFF
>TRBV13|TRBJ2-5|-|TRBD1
TGTGCCAGCAGCTTAAAGGGGGCGGAGAAGACCCAGTACTTC
CASSLKGAEKTQYF
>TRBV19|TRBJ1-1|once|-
TGTGCCAGTACTCCCCTCGGGATTCGGGGAATGAACACTGAAGCTTTCTTT
CASTPLGIRGMNTEAFF
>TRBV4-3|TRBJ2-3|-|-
TGCGCCAGCAGAGCGGATAACACAGATACGCAGTATTTT
CASRADNTDTQYF
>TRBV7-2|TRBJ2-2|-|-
TGTGCCAGCAGCTTATCGGGAATAGTCACCGGGGAGCTGTTTTTT
CASSLSGIVTGELFF
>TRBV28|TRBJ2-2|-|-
TGTGCCAGCACCGGACAGACGGACACCGGGGAGCTGTTTTTT
CASTGQTDTGELFF
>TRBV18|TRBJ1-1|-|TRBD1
TGTGCCAGCTCACCCGGGACAGGGAGGAACACTGAAGCTTTCTTT
CASSPGTGRNTEAFF
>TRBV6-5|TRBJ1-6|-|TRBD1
TGTGCCAGCAGGGGACAGGGCTATAATTCACCCCTCCACTTT
CASRGQGYNSPLHF
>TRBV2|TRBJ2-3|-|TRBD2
TGTGCCAGCCTTCGGGATAGCGGGCGCCAGACGCAGTATTTT
CASLRDSGRQTQYF
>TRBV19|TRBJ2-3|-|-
TGTGCCAGTAGTGTATCCGGACAGAACACAGATACGCAGTATTTT
CASSVSGQNTDTQYF
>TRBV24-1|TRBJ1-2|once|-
TGTGCCACCAGTGCGTCGATCGGGGGCTACACCTTC
CATSASIGGYTF
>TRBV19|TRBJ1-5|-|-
TGTGCCAGTAGTAACGAGCGGAGTAGCAATCAGCCCCAGCATTTT
CASSNERSSNQPQHF
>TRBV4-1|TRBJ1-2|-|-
TGCGCCAGCAGCCAGAGCCCTACAGGGCCCTATGGCTACACCTTC
CASSQSPTGPYGYTF
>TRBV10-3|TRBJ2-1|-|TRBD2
TGTGCCATCAAGAACCGACTAGCGATTGAGCAGTTCTTC
CAIKNRLAIEQFF
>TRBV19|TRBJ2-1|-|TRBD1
TGTGCCAGTAGTATCTGGGACAGGCCGTACAATGAGCAGTTCTTC
CASSIWDRPYNEQFF
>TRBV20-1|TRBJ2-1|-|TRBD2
TGCAGTGCTAGTTTGGCTAGCGGGAGGGACGCCCGGGAGCAGTTCTTC
CSASLASGRDAREQFF
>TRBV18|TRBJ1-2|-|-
TGTGCCAGCTCACCTACAGGAGACTATGGCTACACCTTC
CASSPTGDYGYTF
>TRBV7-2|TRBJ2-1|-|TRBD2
TGTGCCAGCAGCGGGACTAGCGGGGGAAAGCAGTTCTTC
CASSGTSGGKQFF
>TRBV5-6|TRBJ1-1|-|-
TGTGCCAGCAGCCCTCCGGGACAAAACACTGAAGCTTTCTTT
CASSPPGQNTEAFF
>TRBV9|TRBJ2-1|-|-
TGTGCCAGCAGCGTAAGTACTGACAATGAGCAGTTCTTC
CASSVSTDNEQFF
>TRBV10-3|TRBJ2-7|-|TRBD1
TGTGCCATCAGTGAGTCGACGCCGGGGGACAGGGTCGCTTACGAGCAGTACTTC
CAISESTPGDRVAYEQYF
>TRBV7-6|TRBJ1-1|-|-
TGTGCCAGCAGCCCTCGGATATCAGGGAAGAACACTGAAGCTTTCTTT
CASSPRISGKNTEAFF
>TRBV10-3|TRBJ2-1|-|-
TGTGCCATCAATAAACTAGTTGGCTATGAGCAGTTCTTC
CAINKLVGYEQFF
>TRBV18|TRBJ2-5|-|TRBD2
TGTGCCAGCTCCCAGTTAGCGGGAGGGCTTCAAGAGACCCAGTACTTC
CASSQLAGGLQETQYF
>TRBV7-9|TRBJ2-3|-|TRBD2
TGTGCCAGCAGCCCCTGGACTAGCGGGAGGACCACAGATACGCAGTATTTT
CASSPWTSGRTTDTQYF
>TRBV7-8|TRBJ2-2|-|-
TGTGCCAGCAGCTTCGATAGTTCCACCGGGGAGCTGTTTTTT
CASSFDSSTGELFF
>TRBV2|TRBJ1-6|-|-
TGTGCCAGCAGTGAAGATTGGGTCAGGGATTATAATTCACCCCTCCACTTT
CASSEDWVRDYNSPLHF
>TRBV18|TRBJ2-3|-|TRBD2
TGTGCCAGCTCATCCGAAGCGACTAGCCGAAGCCGCACAGATACGCAGTATTTT
CASSSEATSRSRTDTQYF
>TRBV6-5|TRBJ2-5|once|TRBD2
TGTGCCAGCAGATTAGCGAGAGAGCCGGGAGGGACCCAGTACTTC
CASRLAREPGGTQYF
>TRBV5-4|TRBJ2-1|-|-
TGTGCCAGCAGCTTGTTGGAAACAATGGCGGACAAGCAGTTCTTC
CASSLLETMADKQFF
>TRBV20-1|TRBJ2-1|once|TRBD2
TGCAGTGCTAGTACCGGGACTAGCGGGAGGGGTGAGCAGTTCTTC
CSASTGTSGRGEQFF
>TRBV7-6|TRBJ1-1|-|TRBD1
TGTGCCAGCAGCCTCGGACAGGGAACTGAAGCTTTCTTT
CASSLGQGTEAFF
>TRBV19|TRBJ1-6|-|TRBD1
TGTGCCAGTAGGATAGACAGGGCGTCCAATTCACCCCTCCACTTT
CASRIDRASNSPLHF
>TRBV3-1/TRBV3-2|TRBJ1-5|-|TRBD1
TGTGCCAGCAGCCCCACCGGACAGGGAAATCAGCCCCAGCATTTT
CASSPTGQGNQPQHF
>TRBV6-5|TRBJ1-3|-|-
TGTGCCAGCAGTCAACGAGGGATTCGGGACACCATATATTTT
CASSQRGIRDTIYF
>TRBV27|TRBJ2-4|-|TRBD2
TGTGCCAGCAGGGCTAGCGGGTCGCCGGGCTTAGCCAAAAACATTCAGTACTTC
CASRASGSPGLAKNIQYF
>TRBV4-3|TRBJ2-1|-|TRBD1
TGCGCCAGCAGCCGAAAGTGGGGACAGGGAGTCCATGAGCAGTTCTTC
CASSRKWGQGVHEQFF
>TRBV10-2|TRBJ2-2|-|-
TGCGCCAGTACATTACAGGGGAACACCGGGGAGCTGTTTTTT
CASTLQGNTGELFF
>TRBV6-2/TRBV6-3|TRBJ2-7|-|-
TGTGCCAGCAGCTCCGCCGGGAACTTGCGCGAGCAGTACTTC
CASSSAGNLREQYF
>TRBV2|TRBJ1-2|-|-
TGTGCCAGCAGTGAGGGTCCCTTTACTAATGGCTACACCTTC
CASSEGPFTNGYTF
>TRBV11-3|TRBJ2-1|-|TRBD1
TGTGCCAGCAGCCCACAGGGGAATGAGCAGTTCTTC
CASSPQGNEQFF
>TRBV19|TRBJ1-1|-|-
TGTGCCAGTATTCATCGCGTGAACACTGAAGCTTTCTTT
CASIHRVNTEAFF
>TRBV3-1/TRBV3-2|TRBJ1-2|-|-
TGTGCCAGCAGCCAATCCCCTTTGAGAGGTAACTATGGCTACACCTTC
CASSQSPLRGNYGYTF
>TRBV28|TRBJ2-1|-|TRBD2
TGTGCCAGCAGGCCTACTAGCGGGACTTACAATGAGCAGTTCTTC
CASRPTSGTYNEQFF
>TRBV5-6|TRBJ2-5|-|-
TGTGCCAGCAGCTTGGCCACGGCCACGCGGTGGGAGACCCAGTACTTC
CASSLATATRWETQYF
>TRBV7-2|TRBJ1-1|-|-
TGTGCCAGCAGCTTAGGGAGGCACACTGAAGCTTTCTTT
CASSLGRHTEAFF
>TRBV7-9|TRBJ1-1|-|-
TGTGCCAGCAGCTTACCCCCCGGTAGTGAGGGCGCTTTCTTT
CASSLPPGSEGAFF
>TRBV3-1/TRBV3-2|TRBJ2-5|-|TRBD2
TGTGCCAGCAGCCCCCAGGGACTAGCGCAAGAGACCCAGTACTTC
CASSPQGLAQETQYF
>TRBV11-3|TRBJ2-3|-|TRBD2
TGTGCCAGCAGCGGGGATAGCGGGATGTCAGATACGCAGTATTTT
CASSGDSGMSDTQYF